This T cell receptor (beta chain) came from a study of T cells in Graves' hyperthyroidism and ophthalmopathy. Germline CDR1 DFQATT, CDR2 SNEGSKA (reference sequence). V was cut by 1 base and J by 5 bases, with 2 bases left in between. The CDR3 has 10 amino acids. Note on this clonotype: Its specificity is unknown.

The CDR3 regions of TCR beta were amplified from RNA transcripts. First-round RT-PCR of the TCR CDR3 relied on the HTBI primer set. TCRdb fed the multiplex PCR reads into MiXCR, producing one record per CDR3 protein. The sample lists more than 500,000 distinct CDR3 sequences, about 45% occurring once. Those patients with uncontrolled infection, other autoimmune disease, pregnancy or lactation were excluded. General study results and limits: In the blood, most expanded thyroid clonotypes above 0.001 appeared as well. Ophthalmopathy prediction by the model preceded onset by a median roughly 6 months. Ophthalmopathy stood apart from stable hyperthyroidism in a 13 V-J model.

The receptor's source is an adult woman with Graves' disease, either hyperthyroidism or ophthalmopathy (not recorded which). The sample comprised peripheral blood or thyroid tissue (not recorded which). The chain is built from TRBV20-1 and TRBJ1-1; D is uncertain. The CDR3 region is CSARGTEAFF. The CDR3 bases are TGCAGTGCTAGAGGTACTGAAGCTTTCTTT.